Listed here are 15 T cell receptor beta chains from one sample, sequenced in a study of blood T cells in healthy people across ages. Primed by a sample-barcoded 5' primer and a J-beta primer mix, a second PCR proceeded for 7 to 11 cycles. One entry per CDR3 protein results from TCRdb running MiXCR on the 5' RACE reads. The table lists 1,300,000 or so distinct CDR3 sequences, roughly 60% of them singletons. Sequencing input: blood. The receptors were sampled from a man aged 18 to 30 in good health.

V usage is TRBV7-8 and J usage is TRBJ2-1; 10 nucleotides line up with TRBD2. Germline V gives CDR1 SGHVS, CDR2 FQNEAQ. The CDR3 is 12 amino acids. V was pared by 10 bases and J by 5 bases, with 2 bases of the junction left unmatched. In DNA form, the CDR3 reads TGTGCCACTAGCGGGGGAGACAATGAGCAGTTCTTC. The encoded protein is CATSGGDNEQFF. Together with reference TRBV7-8 and TRBJ2-1, the CDR3 gives the full variable domain: GAGVSQSPRYKVAKRGQDVALRCDPISGHVSLFWYQQALGQGPEFLTYFQNEAQLDKSGLPSDRFFAERPEGSVSTLKIQRTQQEDSAVYLCATSGGDNEQFFGPGTRLTVL.

The gene calls are TRBV2 and TRBJ2-7; D gene ambiguous. Trimming left V 7 bases short and J 0 bases short, with 13 bases between. The germline V gene has CDR1 SNHLY and CDR2 FYNNEI. The CDR3 loop spans 14 amino acids. In DNA form, the CDR3 reads TGTGCCAGCATTGCAGGCTCTAGCTCCTACGAGCAGTACTTC. Protein sequence: CASIAGSSSYEQYF.

The chain recombines TRBV3-1 with TRBJ2-1; perhaps TRBD1 as D (6 bases). The V gene lost 4 bases and the J gene lost 2 bases, with 12 bases spanning the gap. This CDR3 has 15 residues. CDR1 and CDR2 (germline): LGHDT, YNNKEL (reference sequence). This CDR3 is CASSLDSLTYNEQFF. The CDR3 coding sequence is TGTGCCAGCAGCCTGGACAGCCTTACCTACAATGAGCAGTTCTTC.

The chain carries TRBV15 and TRBJ2-7, with D possibly TRBD2 on 5 matching bases. The germline V and J ends were trimmed by 0 bases and 5 bases, with 14 bases remaining between them. Germline lookup yields CDR1 LNHNV and CDR2 YYDKDF (reference sequence). This CDR3 comprises 15 residues. For the CDR3, the DNA is TGTGCCACCAGCAGAGAAGCGGCGAGGTGGGACGAGCAGTACTTC. This codes for CATSREAARWDEQYF. The full variable domain, completed using reference TRBV15 and TRBJ2-7, is DAMVIQNPRYQVTQFGKPVTLSCSQTLNHNVMYWYQQKSSQAPKLLFHYYDKDFNNEADTPDNFQSRRPNTSFCFLDIRSPGLGDTAMYLCATSREAARWDEQYFGPGTRLTVT.

The rearrangement uses TRBV10-2 and TRBJ1-2; D possibly corresponds to TRBD1 (5 bases). Germline CDR1 reads WSHSY; CDR2 reads SAAADI. Trimming pared 0 bases from V and 3 bases from J, leaving 14 bases between. The CDR3 extends over 16 amino acids. Here the CDR3 reads CASSESVRRGDYGYTF. CDR3 bases: TGCGCCAGCAGTGAGTCTGTACGGCGGGGGGACTATGGCTACACCTTC.

This clonotype was detected only a few times. CDR3 loop: CASSLQGDREQYF. DNA for the CDR3: TGTGCCAGCAGTTTACAGGGAGATAGAGAGCAGTACTTC. V and J are TRBV12-3 or TRBV12-4 and TRBJ2-5; D possibly matches TRBD1 or TRBD2 (5 bases each). The CDR3 totals 13 residues. V lost 2 bases, J lost 11 bases, and 15 bases lay in between.

The V gene is TRBV20-1, the J gene TRBJ2-7, with a possible D match to TRBD1 (5 bases). Germline lookup yields CDR1 DFQATT and CDR2 SNEGSKA (reference sequence). Trimming removed 5 bases at V and 1 base at J, with 12 bases between. The CDR3 length is 13 residues. CDR3 protein: CSAPQGNSYEQYF. The CDR3 nucleotides are TGCAGTGCTCCCCAGGGCAATTCCTACGAGCAGTACTTC.

V is TRBV10-3 and J is TRBJ2-3; tentative D call: TRBD1 (5 bases). The length of the CDR3 is 11 residues. Trimming took off 0 bases at V and 10 bases at J, with 5 bases between the two ends. Germline V gene lookup returns CDR1 ENHRY and CDR2 SYGVKD. The CDR3 sequence: CAISESGPQYF. The CDR3 coding sequence is TGTGCCATCAGTGAGTCGGGGCCGCAGTATTTT.

The chain uses TRBV21-1 and TRBJ2-6; the tabulated D call, TRBD1, remains unverified against the DNA. TRBV21-1 counts as a pseudogene. The CDR3 loop spans 19 amino acids. The CDR3: CARLLCGEPQGTRANVLTF. In DNA form, the CDR3 reads TGTGCCAGACTCCTGTGCGGGGAACCGCAGGGGACTCGGGCCAACGTCCTGACTTTC.

This chain connects TRBV6-5 to TRBJ2-3, with D perhaps TRBD2 (6 bases). CDR1 MNHEY and CDR2 SVGAGI come from the germline V gene. The CDR3 consists of 13 residues. V was clipped by 6 bases and J by 4 bases, with 11 bases between them. In nucleotides, the CDR3 is TGTGCCAGCAGCCTACTAGCATCAGATACGCAGTATTTT. It yields the protein CASSLLASDTQYF.

This clonotype was found a few times. The chain couples TRBV6-6 to TRBJ1-2; tentative D call: TRBD1 (5 bases). Germline V gene data show CDR1 as MNHNY and CDR2 as SVGAGI (reference sequence). This CDR3 comprises 16 residues. V was cut by 5 bases and J by 4 bases, with 20 bases left in between. The CDR3 loop reads CASSMANNRDLYGYTF. As DNA, the CDR3 is TGTGCCAGCAGTATGGCCAACAACCGGGACCTCTATGGCTACACCTTC.

The CDR3 protein is CASSFVKGINYGYTF. In DNA form, the CDR3 reads TGCGCCAGCAGCTTCGTAAAGGGGATAAACTATGGCTACACCTTC. V gene TRBV5-1 combines with J gene TRBJ1-2; tentative D call: TRBD1 (5 bases). The germline V gene has CDR1 SGHRS and CDR2 YFSETQ. V lost 2 bases and J 2 bases, leaving 13 bases between the germline ends. This CDR3 spans 15 amino acids.

This clonotype was counted between two and nine times. The chain couples TRBV6-5 to TRBJ2-7, with D maybe TRBD2 (6 bases). CDR1 MNHEY and CDR2 SVGAGI come from the germline V gene. V lost 3 bases to trimming and J lost 0 bases, with 12 bases between them. The CDR3 contains 15 residues. The CDR3: CASSYSLGSSYEQYF. In DNA form, the CDR3 reads TGTGCCAGCAGTTATTCTCTCGGGAGCTCCTACGAGCAGTACTTC.

The V gene is TRBV20-1, the J gene TRBJ1-5, with 8 bases fitting TRBD1. V lost 3 bases to trimming and J lost 0 bases; unmatched junction nucleotides: 10. The CDR3 sequence is 17 residues long. CDR1 and CDR2 from the germline V gene are DFQATT and SNEGSKA (reference sequence). The CDR3 nucleotides are TGCAGTGCTAGGTTGGCAGGGGGCGAATATAGCAATCAGCCCCAGCATTTT. This codes for CSARLAGGEYSNQPQHF.

This clonotype was observed a single time. The rearrangement uses TRBV3-1 and TRBJ2-1; TRBD2 aligns across 8 bases. Per germline, CDR1 LGHDT and CDR2 YNNKEL (reference sequence). The V and J ends lost 3 bases and 6 bases, in that order; junction bases with no gene match: 7. CDR3 length: 15 residues. The CDR3: CASSQRAGEGNEQFF. The CDR3, as DNA: TGTGCCAGCAGCCAGAGAGCGGGAGAGGGCAATGAGCAGTTCTTC.